The T cell receptor beta chain described here comes from a study of T cell clonality in common variable immunodeficiency. TCRdb's copy holds only in-frame clones and misses some; the assay was immunoSEQ multiplex PCR. The sample shows 35,000 or so clones, no singletons; the ten largest hold under 3.5%. This clone was seen ten or more times. No antigen is known for it. Study-level results: What drives increased CVID clonality needs T cell subpopulation sequencing.

The sequencing input was peripheral blood mononuclear cells. This clonotype was sampled from a person aged 18-69 years in good health.

CDR3 sequence reads: CASSQDTGRWSTEAFF. CDR3 bases read: TGTGCCAGCAGCCAAGATACGGGGAGATGGAGCACTGAA. This chain uses TRBV4-2 with TRBJ1-1; D remains ambiguous. The read gets to within 3 residues of the CDR3 end, and the germline J gene fills in the rest. Germline V gene lookup returns CDR1 LGHNA and CDR2 YNFKEQ. The V gene lost 0 bases and the J gene lost 4 bases, with 15 bases spanning the gap. The length of the CDR3 is 16 residues.